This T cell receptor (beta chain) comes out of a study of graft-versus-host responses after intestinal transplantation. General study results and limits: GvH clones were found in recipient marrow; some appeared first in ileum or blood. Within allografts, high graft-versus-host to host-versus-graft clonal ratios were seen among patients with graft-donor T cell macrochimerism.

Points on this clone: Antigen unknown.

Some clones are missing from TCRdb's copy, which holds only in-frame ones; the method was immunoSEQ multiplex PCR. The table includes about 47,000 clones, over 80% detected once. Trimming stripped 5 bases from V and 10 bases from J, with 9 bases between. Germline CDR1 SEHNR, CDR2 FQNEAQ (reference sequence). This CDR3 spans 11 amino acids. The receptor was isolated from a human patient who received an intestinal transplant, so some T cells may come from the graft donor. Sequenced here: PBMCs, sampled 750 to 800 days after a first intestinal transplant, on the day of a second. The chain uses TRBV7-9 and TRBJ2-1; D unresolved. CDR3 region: CASSLPSEQFF. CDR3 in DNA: TGTGCCAGCAGCCTCCCCAGCGAGCAGTTCTTC.